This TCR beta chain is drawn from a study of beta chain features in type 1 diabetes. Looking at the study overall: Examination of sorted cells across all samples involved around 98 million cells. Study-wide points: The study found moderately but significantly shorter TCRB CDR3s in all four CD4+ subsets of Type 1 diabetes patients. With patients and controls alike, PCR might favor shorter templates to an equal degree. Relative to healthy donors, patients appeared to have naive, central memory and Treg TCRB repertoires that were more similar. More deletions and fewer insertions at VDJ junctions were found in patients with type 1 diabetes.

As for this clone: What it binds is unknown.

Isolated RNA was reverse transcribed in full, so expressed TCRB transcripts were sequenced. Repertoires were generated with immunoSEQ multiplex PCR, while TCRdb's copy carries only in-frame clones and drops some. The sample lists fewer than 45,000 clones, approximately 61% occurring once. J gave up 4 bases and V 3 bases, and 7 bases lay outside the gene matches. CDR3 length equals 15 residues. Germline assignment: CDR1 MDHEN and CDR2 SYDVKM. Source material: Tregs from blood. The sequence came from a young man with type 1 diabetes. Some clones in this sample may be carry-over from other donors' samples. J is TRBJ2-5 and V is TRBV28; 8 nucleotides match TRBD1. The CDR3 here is CASSLDRVIGETQYF. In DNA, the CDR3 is TGTGCCAGCAGTTTGGACAGGGTAATCGGAGAGACCCAGTACTTC.